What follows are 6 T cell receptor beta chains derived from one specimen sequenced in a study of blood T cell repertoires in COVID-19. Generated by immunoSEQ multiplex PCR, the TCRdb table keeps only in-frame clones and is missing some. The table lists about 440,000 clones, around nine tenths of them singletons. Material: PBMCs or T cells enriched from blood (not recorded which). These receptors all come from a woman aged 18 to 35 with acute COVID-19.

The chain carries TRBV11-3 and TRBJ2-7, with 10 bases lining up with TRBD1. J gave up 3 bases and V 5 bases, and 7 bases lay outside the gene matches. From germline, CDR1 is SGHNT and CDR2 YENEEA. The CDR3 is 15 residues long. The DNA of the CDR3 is TGTGCCAGCAGCCAATCCGGGACAGGGGACTACGAGCAGTACTTC. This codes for CASSQSGTGDYEQYF.

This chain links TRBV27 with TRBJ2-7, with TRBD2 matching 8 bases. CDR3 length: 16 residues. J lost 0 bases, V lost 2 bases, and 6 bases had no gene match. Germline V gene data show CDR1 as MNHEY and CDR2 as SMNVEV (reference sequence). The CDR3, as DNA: TGTGCCAGCAGTTTAGGACACGGGAGGGTCTCCTACGAGCAGTACTTC. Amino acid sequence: CASSLGHGRVSYEQYF.

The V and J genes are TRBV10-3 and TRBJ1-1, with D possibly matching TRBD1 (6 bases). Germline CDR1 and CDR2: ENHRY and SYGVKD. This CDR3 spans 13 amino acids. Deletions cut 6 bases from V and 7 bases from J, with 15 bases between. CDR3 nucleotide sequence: TGTGCCATCAGCCCCGACAGGCAGAGTGAAGCTTTCTTT. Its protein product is CAISPDRQSEAFF.

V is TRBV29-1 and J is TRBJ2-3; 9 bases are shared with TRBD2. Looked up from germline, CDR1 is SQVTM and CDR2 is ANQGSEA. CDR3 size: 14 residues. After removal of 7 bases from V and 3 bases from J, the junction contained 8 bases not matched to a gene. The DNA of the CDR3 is TGCAGCGGATATGCTAGCGGGAAGACAGATACGCAGTATTTT. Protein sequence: CSGYASGKTDTQYF.

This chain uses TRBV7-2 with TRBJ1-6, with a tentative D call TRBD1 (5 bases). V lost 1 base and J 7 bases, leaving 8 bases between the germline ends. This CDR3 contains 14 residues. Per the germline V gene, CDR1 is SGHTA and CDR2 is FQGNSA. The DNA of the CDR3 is TGTGCCAGCAGCTTAGAGGGGTTGAATTCACCCCTCCACTTT. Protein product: CASSLEGLNSPLHF.

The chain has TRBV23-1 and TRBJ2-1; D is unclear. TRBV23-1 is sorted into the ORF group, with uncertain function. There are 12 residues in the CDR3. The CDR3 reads CDRSCPLREQFF. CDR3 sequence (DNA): TGCGACAGAAGTTGCCCACTCCGTGAGCAGTTCTTC.